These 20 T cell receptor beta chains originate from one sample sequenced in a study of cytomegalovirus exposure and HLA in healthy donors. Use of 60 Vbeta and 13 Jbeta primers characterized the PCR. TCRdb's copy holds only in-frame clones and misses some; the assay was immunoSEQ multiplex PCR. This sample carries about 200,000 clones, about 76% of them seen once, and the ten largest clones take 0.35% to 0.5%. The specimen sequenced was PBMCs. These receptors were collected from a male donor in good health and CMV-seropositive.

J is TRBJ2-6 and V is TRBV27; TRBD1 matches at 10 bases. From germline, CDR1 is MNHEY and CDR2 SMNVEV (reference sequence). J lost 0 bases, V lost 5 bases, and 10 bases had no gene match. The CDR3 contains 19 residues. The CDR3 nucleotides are TGTGCCAGCAGTACCATCCGCCGGGACAGGGGCTCTGGGGCCAACGTCCTGACTTTC. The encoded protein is CASSTIRRDRGSGANVLTF.

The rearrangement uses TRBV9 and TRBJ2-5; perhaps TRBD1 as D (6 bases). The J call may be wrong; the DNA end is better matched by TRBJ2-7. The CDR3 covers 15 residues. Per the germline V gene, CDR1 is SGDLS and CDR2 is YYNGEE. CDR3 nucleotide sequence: TGTGCCAGCAGCGTAGCAGGGGTGGGGTCCTACGAGCAGTACTTC. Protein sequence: CASSVAGVGSYEQYF.

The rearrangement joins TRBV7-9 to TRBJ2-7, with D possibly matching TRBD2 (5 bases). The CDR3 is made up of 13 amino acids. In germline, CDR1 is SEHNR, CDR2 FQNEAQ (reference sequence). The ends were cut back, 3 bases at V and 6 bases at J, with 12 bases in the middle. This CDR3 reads CASSFIANPEQYF. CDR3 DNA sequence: TGTGCCAGCAGCTTTATAGCGAACCCCGAGCAGTACTTC.

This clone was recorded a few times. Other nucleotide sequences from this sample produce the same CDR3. The CDR3 nucleotides are TGTGCCAGCAGCAAAGCGGGAGAACCAACCGGGGAGCTGTTTTTT. Translation gives CASSKAGEPTGELFF. V is TRBV7-3 and J is TRBJ2-2, with TRBD2 matching 8 bases. CDR1 is SGHTA and CDR2 is FQGTGA in the germline V gene. V shed 5 bases and J 5 bases; nucleotides not matched to a gene: 7. This CDR3 spans 15 amino acids.

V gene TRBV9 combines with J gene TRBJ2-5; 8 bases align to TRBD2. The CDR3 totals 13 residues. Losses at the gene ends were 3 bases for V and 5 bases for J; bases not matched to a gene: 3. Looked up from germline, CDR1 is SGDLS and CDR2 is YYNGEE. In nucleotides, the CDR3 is TGTGCCAGCAGCGGCACGGGAGGGGAGACCCAGTACTTC. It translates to CASSGTGGETQYF.

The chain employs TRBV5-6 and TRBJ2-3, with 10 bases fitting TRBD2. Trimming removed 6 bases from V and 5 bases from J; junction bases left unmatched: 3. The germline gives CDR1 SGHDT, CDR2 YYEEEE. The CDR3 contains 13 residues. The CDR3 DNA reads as TGTGCCAGCAAGCGGGGGGGCTTAGATACGCAGTATTTT. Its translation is CASKRGGLDTQYF.

CDR3 bases: TGTGCCAGCAGCGACAGGGTTGGCAATTCACCCCTCCACTTT. Amino acids: CASSDRVGNSPLHF. The chain has TRBV9 and TRBJ1-6; perhaps TRBD1 as D (6 bases). The V gene lost 3 bases and the J gene lost 7 bases, with 11 bases spanning the gap. The germline gives CDR1 SGDLS, CDR2 YYNGEE. The CDR3 has 14 amino acids.

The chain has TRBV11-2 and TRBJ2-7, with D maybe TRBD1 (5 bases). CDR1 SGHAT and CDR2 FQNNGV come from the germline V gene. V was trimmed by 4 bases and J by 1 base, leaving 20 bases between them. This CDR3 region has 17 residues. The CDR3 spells CASSSVGQGFGSYEQYF. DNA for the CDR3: TGTGCCAGCAGCTCGGTCGGGCAGGGATTCGGGTCCTACGAGCAGTACTTC.

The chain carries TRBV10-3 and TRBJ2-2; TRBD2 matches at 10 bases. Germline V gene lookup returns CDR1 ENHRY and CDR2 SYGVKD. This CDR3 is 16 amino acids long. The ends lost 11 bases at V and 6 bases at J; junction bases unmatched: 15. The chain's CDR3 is CASSTLSGGAPGELFF. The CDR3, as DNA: TGTGCCTCTAGCACCTTAAGCGGGGGGGCCCCCGGGGAGCTGTTTTTT.

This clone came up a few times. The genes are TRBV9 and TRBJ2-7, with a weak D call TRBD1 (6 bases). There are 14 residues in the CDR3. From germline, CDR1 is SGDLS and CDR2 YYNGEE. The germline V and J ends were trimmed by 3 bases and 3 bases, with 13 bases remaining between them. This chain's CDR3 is CASSARDTFYEQYF. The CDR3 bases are TGTGCCAGCAGCGCCCGGGACACCTTCTACGAGCAGTACTTC.

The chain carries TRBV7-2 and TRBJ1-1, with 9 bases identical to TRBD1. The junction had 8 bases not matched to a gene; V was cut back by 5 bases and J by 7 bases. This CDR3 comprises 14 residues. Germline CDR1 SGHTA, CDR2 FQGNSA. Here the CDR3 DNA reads TGTGCCAGCAGCCGTACAGGGGGCATTGGTGAAGCTTTCTTT. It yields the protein CASSRTGGIGEAFF.

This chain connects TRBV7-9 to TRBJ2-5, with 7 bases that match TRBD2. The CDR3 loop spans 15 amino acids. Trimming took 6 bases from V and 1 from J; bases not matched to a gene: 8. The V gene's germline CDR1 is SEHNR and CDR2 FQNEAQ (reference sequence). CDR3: CASSLSGTTQETQYF. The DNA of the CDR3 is TGTGCCAGCAGTTTAAGCGGGACTACCCAAGAGACCCAGTACTTC.

The CDR3 coding sequence is TGCGCCAGCAGCTCAGGACAGGGTCCGGGCACTGAAGCTTTCTTT. Protein sequence: CASSSGQGPGTEAFF. V usage is TRBV5-1 and J usage is TRBJ1-1, with 8 nucleotides matching TRBD1. From germline, CDR1 is SGHRS and CDR2 YFSETQ. CDR3 length: 15 amino acids. V shed 3 bases, J shed 4 bases, and the junction held 8 bases outside the gene matches.

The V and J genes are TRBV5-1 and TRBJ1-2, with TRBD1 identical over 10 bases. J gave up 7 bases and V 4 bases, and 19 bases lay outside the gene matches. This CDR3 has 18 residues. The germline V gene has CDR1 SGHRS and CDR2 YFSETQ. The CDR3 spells CASSPRKGTGDLNLGYTF. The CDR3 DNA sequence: TGCGCCAGCAGCCCAAGGAAAGGGACAGGGGACCTAAACCTTGGCTACACCTTC.

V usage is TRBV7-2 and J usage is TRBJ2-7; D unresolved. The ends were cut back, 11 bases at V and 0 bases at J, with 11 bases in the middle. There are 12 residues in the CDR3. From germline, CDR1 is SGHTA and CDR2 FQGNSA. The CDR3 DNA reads TGTGCCCGCCCCGGCGGCTCCTACGAGCAGTACTTC. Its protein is CARPGGSYEQYF.

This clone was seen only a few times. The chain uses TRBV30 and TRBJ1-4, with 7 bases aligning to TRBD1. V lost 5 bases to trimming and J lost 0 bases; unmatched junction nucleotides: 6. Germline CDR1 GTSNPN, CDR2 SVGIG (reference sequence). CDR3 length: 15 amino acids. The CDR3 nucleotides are TGTGCCTGGCGCCACAGGGGCGCAACTAATGAAAAACTGTTTTTT. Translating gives CAWRHRGATNEKLFF. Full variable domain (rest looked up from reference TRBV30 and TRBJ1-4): SQTIHQWPATLVQPVGSPLSLECTVEGTSNPNLYWYRQAAGRGLQLLFYSVGIGQISSEVPQNLSASRPQDRQFILSSKKLLLSDSGFYLCAWRHRGATNEKLFFGSGTQLSVL.

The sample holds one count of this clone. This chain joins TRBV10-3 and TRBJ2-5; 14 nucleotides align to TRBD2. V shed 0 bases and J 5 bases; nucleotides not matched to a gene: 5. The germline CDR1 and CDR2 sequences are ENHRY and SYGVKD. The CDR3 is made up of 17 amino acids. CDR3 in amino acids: CAISESLGLAGVETQYF. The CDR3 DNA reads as TGTGCCATCAGTGAGTCGTTGGGACTAGCGGGAGTGGAGACCCAGTACTTC.

CDR3 sequence reads: CASSPEGPGVKTGELFF. As DNA, the CDR3 is TGTGCCAGCTCACCAGAAGGGCCGGGGGTAAAAACCGGGGAGCTGTTTTTT. This chain joins TRBV18 and TRBJ2-2, with D perhaps matching TRBD2 (6 bases). Per the germline V gene, CDR1 is KGHSH and CDR2 is LQKENI. V gave up 2 bases and J gave up 5 bases, with 18 bases separating them. The CDR3 totals 17 residues.

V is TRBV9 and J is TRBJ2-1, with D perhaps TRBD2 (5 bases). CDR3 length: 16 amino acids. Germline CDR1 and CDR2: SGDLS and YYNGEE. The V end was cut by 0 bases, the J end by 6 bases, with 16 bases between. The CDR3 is CASSVGPGVARNEQFF. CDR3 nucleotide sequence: TGTGCCAGCAGCGTAGGGCCCGGGGTAGCGCGCAATGAGCAGTTCTTC.

CDR3 sequence: CASSQGTGAGANVLTF. For the CDR3, the DNA is TGTGCCAGCAGCCAAGGCACAGGAGCTGGGGCCAACGTCCTGACTTTC. The chain links TRBV5-4 to TRBJ2-6; D might be TRBD1 (5 bases). There are 16 residues in the CDR3. Trimming cost V 4 bases and J 2 bases, with 13 bases left between them. Germline lookup yields CDR1 SGHNT and CDR2 YYREEE (reference sequence).